The present TCR beta chain was sequenced within a study of technical replicates of blood from a handful of donors. Profiled with immunoSEQ multiplex PCR; TCRdb holds only in-frame clones, not every one. The sample has 95,000 or so clones, roughly 95% seen once. The CDR3 is 14 residues long. Germline CDR1 and CDR2: SGHRS and YFSETQ. The trim removed 3 bases at V and 1 base at J, leaving 0 bases unmatched. The chain recombines TRBV5-1 with TRBJ2-2; 7 positions match TRBD2. The TCR originated in a human donor in good health. Sequenced input: T cells isolated from PBMCs. This CDR3 is CASSSSGNTGELFF. The CDR3 region has the DNA TGCGCCAGCAGCTCTAGCGGGAACACCGGGGAGCTGTTTTTT.